The 10 T cell receptor beta chains reported below all come from one sample, sequenced in a study of cytomegalovirus exposure and HLA in healthy donors. A multiplex PCR was run with 60 Vbeta primers and 13 Jbeta primers. Method: immunoSEQ multiplex PCR; TCRdb's copy keeps in-frame clones and lacks some. This sample carries more than 200,000 clones, roughly 80% of them seen once, and the ten largest clones take approximately 0.22%. Sequenced: PBMCs. Receptor source: a girl under 10 years old in good health and CMV-seronegative.

This chain uses TRBV5-4 with TRBJ2-7, with D maybe TRBD2 (6 bases). This CDR3 contains 14 residues. Trimming removed 3 bases at V and 4 bases at J, with 14 bases between. Germline CDR1 and CDR2: SGHNT and YYREEE (reference sequence). The CDR3 here is CASSSSERWYEQYF. CDR3 DNA sequence: TGTGCCAGCAGCTCTAGCGAAAGGTGGTACGAGCAGTACTTC.

This clone showed up just once. V and J are TRBV19 and TRBJ2-3, with 8 bases fitting TRBD2. The germline CDR1 and CDR2 sequences are LNHDA and SQIVND (reference sequence). V lost 5 bases to trimming and J lost 0 bases; unmatched junction nucleotides: 4. CDR3 size: 15 residues. CDR3 nucleotides: TGTGCCAGTAGTCCTAGCGGGTACAGCACAGATACGCAGTATTTT. It encodes CASSPSGYSTDTQYF. Full variable domain (rest looked up from reference TRBV19 and TRBJ2-3): DGGITQSPKYLFRKEGQNVTLSCEQNLNHDAMYWYRQDPGQGLRLIYYSQIVNDFQKGDIAEGYSVSREKKESFPLTVTSAQKNPTAFYLCASSPSGYSTDTQYFGPGTRLTVL.

V is TRBV7-3 and J is TRBJ2-3; D possibly corresponds to TRBD2 (5 bases). This CDR3 is 15 amino acids long. Germline CDR1 reads SGHTA; CDR2 reads FQGTGA. V was shortened by 1 base and J by 4 bases, with 12 bases between the two germline ends. The CDR3 loop is CASSLIGPGSDTQYF. In DNA form, the CDR3 reads TGTGCCAGCAGCTTAATTGGTCCGGGATCAGATACGCAGTATTTT. The full variable domain, its missing parts supplied by reference TRBV7-3 and TRBJ2-3, is GAGVSQTPSNKVTEKGKYVELRCDPISGHTALYWYRQSLGQGPEFLIYFQGTGAADDSGLPNDRFFAVRPEGSVSTLKIQRTERGDSAVYLCASSLIGPGSDTQYFGPGTRLTVL.

The CDR3 nucleotides read TGTGCCAGCAGTTACGGGCAAAATCAGCCCCAGCATTTT. It specifies CASSYGQNQPQHF. V is TRBV6-6 and J is TRBJ1-5; D unclear. Between the trimmed V and J ends, which lost 2 bases and 4 bases, there was a span of 6 bases. This CDR3 has 13 amino acids. Per germline, CDR1 MNHNY and CDR2 SVGAGI (reference sequence).

The genes are TRBV30 and TRBJ2-7, with D perhaps matching TRBD1 (5 bases). Deletions cut 2 bases from V and 4 bases from J, with 12 bases between. Germline V gives CDR1 GTSNPN, CDR2 SVGIG (reference sequence). This CDR3 is 13 amino acids long. CDR3 sequence reads: CAWSPYTGYEQYF. As DNA, the CDR3 is TGTGCCTGGAGTCCTTACACAGGTTACGAGCAGTACTTC.

The chain is built from TRBV27 and TRBJ2-2; no clear D. Germline CDR1 reads MNHEY; CDR2 reads SMNVEV (reference sequence). Trimming left V 5 bases short and J 2 bases short, with 15 bases between. The CDR3 covers 16 residues. CDR3 region: CASSPRLLTNTGELFF. The CDR3, as DNA: TGTGCCAGCAGTCCACGACTCTTAACCAACACCGGGGAGCTGTTTTTT.

V is TRBV5-1 and J is TRBJ2-7; D is possibly TRBD1 (6 bases). The V gene lost 2 bases and the J gene lost 7 bases, with 19 bases spanning the gap. The germline V gene has CDR1 SGHRS and CDR2 YFSETQ. The CDR3 is 15 amino acids. CDR3 in amino acids: CASSFKDRRLVEQYF. The DNA for the CDR3 is TGCGCCAGCAGCTTTAAGGACAGAAGGCTTGTGGAGCAGTACTTC.

In this sample, this clone turned up a few times. The CDR3 DNA reads as TGTGCCAGCAGCGGCGCCGCGCCGGGCTACACCTTC. Translated, it gives CASSGAAPGYTF. The rearrangement uses TRBV9 and TRBJ1-2, with D unclear. V shed 3 bases and J shed 8 bases, with 11 bases lying between them. Germline CDR1 reads SGDLS; CDR2 reads YYNGEE. CDR3 size: 12 residues.

The chain joins TRBV13 to TRBJ2-7, with a tentative D call TRBD2 (5 bases). V dropped 5 bases and J dropped 5 bases, with 7 bases sitting between them. The CDR3 is 11 amino acids. Germline CDR1 PRHDT, CDR2 FYEKMQ (reference sequence). The CDR3 DNA sequence: TGTGCCAGCAGCGTCGGGAACGAGCAGTACTTC. Translation: CASSVGNEQYF.

The chain has TRBV7-9 and TRBJ1-3; D call uncertain. V was shortened by 3 bases and J by 0 bases, with 6 bases between the two germline ends. CDR1 is SEHNR, CDR2 FQNEAQ, per germline (reference sequence). The CDR3 consists of 14 residues. The CDR3 here is CASSFSSSGNTIYF. DNA for the CDR3: TGTGCCAGCAGCTTTTCGTCCTCTGGAAACACCATATATTTT.